This T cell receptor beta chain was captured by sequencing in a study of T-cell reconstitution after alpha-beta-depleted transplantation in children. Study findings and constraints: Day-60 TCRbeta diversity that was high in some patients was derived from surviving recipient T cells and thymic progenitors. Roughly two months post-transplant, alpha-beta T cells reportedly originated from several hundred graft clones that had expanded. Among T cells one year after transplant, newly produced cells accounted for most counts and diversity.

The CDR3 is 15 residues long. Unmatched junction bases numbered 6, after V lost 3 bases and J lost 2 bases. Germline values: CDR1 SGHAT, CDR2 FQNNGV. Construction of the TCRbeta library involved unique molecular identifiers. TCRdb itself ran the PCR reads through MiXCR, one entry per CDR3 protein. The table lists around 18,000 distinct CDR3 sequences, roughly 4.7% of them singletons, with around 7.5% in the top ten. In this sample, this clonotype turned up many times. Its matching antigen is unknown. The V call is TRBV11-2, the J call TRBJ2-5; TRBD1 matches 7 bases. The sequence derives from a boy aged 5-17 years with acute lymphoblastic leukemia, due to receive a stem cell transplant. Sequenced here: PBMCs, sampled before TCRalphabeta/CD19-depleted stem cell transplant. The CDR3 DNA reads TGTGCCAGCAGCTTGACAGGACAGGAACAAGAGACCCAGTACTTC. The encoded protein is CASSLTGQEQETQYF.